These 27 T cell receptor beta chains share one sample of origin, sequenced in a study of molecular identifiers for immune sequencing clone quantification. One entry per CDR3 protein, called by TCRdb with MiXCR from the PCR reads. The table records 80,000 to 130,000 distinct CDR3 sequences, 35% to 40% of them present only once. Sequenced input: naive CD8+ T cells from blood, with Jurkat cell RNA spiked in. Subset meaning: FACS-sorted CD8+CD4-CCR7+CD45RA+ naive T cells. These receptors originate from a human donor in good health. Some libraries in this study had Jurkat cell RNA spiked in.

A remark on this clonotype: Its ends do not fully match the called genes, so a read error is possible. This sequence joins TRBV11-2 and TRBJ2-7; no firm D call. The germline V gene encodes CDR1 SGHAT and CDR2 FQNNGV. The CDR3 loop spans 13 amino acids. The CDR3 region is CASTLSRTKEHYF. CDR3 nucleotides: TGTGCCAGCACCCTTTCCCGGACGAAGGAGCACTACTTC.

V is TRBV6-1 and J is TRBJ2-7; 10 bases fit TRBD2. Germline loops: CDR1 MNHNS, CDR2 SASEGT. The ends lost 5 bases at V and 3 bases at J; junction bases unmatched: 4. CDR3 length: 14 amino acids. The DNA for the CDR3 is TGTGCCAGCAGTACAACTAGCGGGGTCTACGAGCAGTACTTC. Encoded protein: CASSTTSGVYEQYF.

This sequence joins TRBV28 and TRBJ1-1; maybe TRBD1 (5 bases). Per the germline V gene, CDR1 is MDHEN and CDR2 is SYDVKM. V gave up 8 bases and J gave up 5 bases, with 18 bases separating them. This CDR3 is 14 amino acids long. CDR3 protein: CASAHRGGWTEAFF. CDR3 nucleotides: TGTGCCAGCGCCCACCGGGGGGGGTGGACTGAAGCTTTCTTT.

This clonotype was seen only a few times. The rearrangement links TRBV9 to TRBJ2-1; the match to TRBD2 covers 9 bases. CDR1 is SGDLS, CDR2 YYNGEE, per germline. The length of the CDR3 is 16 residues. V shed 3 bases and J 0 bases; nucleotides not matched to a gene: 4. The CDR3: CASSGIAGVSYNEQFF. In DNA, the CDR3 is TGTGCCAGCAGCGGGATAGCGGGAGTCTCCTACAATGAGCAGTTCTTC.

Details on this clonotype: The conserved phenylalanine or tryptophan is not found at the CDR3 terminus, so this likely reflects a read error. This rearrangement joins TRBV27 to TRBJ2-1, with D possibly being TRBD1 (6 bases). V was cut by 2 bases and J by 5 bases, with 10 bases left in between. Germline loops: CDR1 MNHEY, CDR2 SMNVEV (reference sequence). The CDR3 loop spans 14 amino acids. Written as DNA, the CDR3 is TGTGCCAGCAGTTTACGGAACAGGGACAATGAGCAGTTCTAT. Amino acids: CASSLRNRDNEQFY.

For the CDR3, the DNA is TGTGCCAGCTCCGGAGGTTATAGCACAGATACGCAGTATTTT. Protein sequence: CASSGGYSTDTQYF. This chain joins TRBV5-5 and TRBJ2-3, with a possible D match to TRBD2 (5 bases). V was shortened by 7 bases and J by 0 bases, with 12 bases between the two germline ends. Germline values: CDR1 SGHKS, CDR2 YYEKEE (reference sequence). The CDR3 sequence is 14 residues long. The full variable domain, with the rest looked up from reference TRBV5-5 and TRBJ2-3, is DAGVTQSPTHLIKTRGQQVTLRCSPISGHKSVSWYQQVLGQGPQFIFQYYEKEERGRGNFPDRFSARQFPNYSSELNVNALLLGDSALYLCASSGGYSTDTQYFGPGTRLTVL.

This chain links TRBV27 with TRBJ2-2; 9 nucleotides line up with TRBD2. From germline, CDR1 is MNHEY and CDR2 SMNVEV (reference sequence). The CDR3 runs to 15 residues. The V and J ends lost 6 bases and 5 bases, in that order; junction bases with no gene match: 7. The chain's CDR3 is CASSGTSLSTGELFF. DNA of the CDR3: TGTGCCAGCAGCGGGACTAGCCTAAGTACCGGGGAGCTGTTTTTT.

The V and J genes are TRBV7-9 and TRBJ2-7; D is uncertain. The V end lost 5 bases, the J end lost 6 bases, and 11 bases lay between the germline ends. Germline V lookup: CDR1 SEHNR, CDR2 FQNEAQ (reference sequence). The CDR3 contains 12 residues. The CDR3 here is CASSESFFEQYF. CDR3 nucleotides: TGTGCCAGCAGCGAATCATTCTTCGAGCAGTACTTC.

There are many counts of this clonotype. The CDR3 coding sequence is TGTGCCAGCACGGCAGGGGTCCACGAGCAGTACTTC. Its protein is CASTAGVHEQYF. The gene calls are TRBV25-1 and TRBJ2-7, with a tentative D call TRBD1 (6 bases). CDR1 and CDR2 (germline): MGHDK, SYGVNS. The CDR3 consists of 12 residues. Trimming took 7 bases from V and 5 from J, leaving 12 bases between them.

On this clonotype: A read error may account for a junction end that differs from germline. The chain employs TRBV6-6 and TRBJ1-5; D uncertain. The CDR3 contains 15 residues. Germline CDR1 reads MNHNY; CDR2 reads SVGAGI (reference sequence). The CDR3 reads CGSSYPPRGNQPQHF. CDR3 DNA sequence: TGTGGCAGCAGTTACCCGCCCCGGGGCAATCAGCCCCAGCATTTT.

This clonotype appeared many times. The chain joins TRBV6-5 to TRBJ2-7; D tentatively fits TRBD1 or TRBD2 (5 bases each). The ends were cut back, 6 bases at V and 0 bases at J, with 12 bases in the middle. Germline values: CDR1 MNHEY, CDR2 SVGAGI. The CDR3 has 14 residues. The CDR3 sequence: CASRQERISYEQYF. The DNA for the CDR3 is TGTGCCAGCAGACAGGAGCGGATCTCCTACGAGCAGTACTTC.

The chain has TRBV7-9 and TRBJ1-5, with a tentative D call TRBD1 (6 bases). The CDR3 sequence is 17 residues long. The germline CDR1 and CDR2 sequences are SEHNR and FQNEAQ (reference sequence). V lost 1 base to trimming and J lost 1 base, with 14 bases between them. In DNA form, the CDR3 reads TGTGCCAGCAGCTTAGGAGGGGGACATCAGAGCAATCAGCCCCAGCATTTT. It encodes CASSLGGGHQSNQPQHF.

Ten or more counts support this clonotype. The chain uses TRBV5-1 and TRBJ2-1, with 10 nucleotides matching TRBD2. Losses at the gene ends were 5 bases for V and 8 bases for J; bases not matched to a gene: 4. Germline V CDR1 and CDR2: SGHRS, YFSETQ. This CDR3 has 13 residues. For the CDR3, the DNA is TGCGCCAGCAGTCTAGCGGGAGCGGATGAGCAGTTCTTC. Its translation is CASSLAGADEQFF. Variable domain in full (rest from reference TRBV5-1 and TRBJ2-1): KAGVTQTPRYLIKTRGQQVTLSCSPISGHRSVSWYQQTPGQGLQFLFEYFSETQRNKGNFPGRFSGRQFSNSRSEMNVSTLELGDSALYLCASSLAGADEQFFGPGTRLTVL.

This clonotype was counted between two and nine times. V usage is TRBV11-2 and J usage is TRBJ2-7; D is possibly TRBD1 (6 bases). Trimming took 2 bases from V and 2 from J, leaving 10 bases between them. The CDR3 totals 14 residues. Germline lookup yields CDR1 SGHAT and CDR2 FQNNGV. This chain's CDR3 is CASSLSGVAYEQYF. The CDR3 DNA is TGTGCCAGCAGCTTATCAGGGGTAGCCTACGAGCAGTACTTC.

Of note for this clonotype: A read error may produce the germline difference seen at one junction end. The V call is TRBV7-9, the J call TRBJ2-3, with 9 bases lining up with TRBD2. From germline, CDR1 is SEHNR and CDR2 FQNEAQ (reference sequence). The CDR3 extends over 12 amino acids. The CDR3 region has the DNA TGTGCCAGTAGCGGGAGCCAAGCTATGCAGGATTTT. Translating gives CASSGSQAMQDF.

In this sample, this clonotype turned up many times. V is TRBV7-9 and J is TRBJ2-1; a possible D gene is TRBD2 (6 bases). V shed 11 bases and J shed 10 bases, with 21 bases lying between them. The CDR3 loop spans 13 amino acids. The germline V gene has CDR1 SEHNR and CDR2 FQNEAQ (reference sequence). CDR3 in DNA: TGTGCCTTCTCCCTCGCGGGAAGCGGGGAGCAGTTCTTC. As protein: CAFSLAGSGEQFF. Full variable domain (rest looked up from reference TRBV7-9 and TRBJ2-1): DTGVSQNPRHKITKRGQNVTFRCDPISEHNRLYWYRQTLGQGPEFLTYFQNEAQLEKSRLLSDRFSAERPKGSFSTLEIQRTEQGDSAMYLCAFSLAGSGEQFFGPGTRLTVL.

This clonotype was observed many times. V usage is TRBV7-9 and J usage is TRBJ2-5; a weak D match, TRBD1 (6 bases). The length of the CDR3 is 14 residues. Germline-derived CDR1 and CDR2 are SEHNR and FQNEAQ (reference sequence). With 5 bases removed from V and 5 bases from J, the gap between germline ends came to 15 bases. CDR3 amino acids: CASSQTGPGETQYF. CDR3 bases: TGTGCCAGCAGCCAAACAGGGCCCGGGGAGACCCAGTACTTC.

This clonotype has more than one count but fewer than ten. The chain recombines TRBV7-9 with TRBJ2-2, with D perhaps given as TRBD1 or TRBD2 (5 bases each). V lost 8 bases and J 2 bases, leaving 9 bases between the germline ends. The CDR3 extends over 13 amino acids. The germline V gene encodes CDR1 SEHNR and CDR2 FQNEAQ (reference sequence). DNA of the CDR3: TGTGCCAGCGGGGGATTTAACACCGGGGAGCTGTTTTTT. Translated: CASGGFNTGELFF.

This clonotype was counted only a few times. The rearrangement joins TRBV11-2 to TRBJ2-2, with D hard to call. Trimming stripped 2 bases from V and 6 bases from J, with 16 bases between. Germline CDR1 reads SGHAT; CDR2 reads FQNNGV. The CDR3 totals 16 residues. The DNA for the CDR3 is TGTGCCAGCAGCTTATGGCCCACCCTTGGCTCCGGGGAGCTGTTTTTT. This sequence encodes CASSLWPTLGSGELFF.

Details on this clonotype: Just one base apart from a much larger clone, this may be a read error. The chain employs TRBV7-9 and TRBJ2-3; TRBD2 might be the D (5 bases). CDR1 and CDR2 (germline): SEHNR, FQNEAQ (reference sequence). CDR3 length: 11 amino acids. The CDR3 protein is CASSFRDTQFF. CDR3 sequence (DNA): TGTGCCAGCAGCTTTCGGGATACGCAGTTTTTT.

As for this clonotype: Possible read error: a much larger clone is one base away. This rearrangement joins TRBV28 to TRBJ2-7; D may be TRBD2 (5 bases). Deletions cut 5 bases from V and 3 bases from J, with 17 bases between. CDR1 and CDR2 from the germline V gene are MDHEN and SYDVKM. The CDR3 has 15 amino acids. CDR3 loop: CASSHFREGVYEQYF. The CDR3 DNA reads TGTGCCAGCAGTCACTTCCGAGAGGGAGTCTACGAGCAGTACTTC.

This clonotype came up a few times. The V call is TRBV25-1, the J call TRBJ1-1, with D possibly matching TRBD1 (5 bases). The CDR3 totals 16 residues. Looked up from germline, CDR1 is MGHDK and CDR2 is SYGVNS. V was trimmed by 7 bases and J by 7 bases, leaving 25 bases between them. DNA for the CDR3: TGTGCCAGCACGGGTACGGGCGCTGGACAACTAGGTGAAGCTTTCTTT. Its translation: CASTGTGAGQLGEAFF. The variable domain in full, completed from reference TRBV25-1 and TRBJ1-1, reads EADIYQTPRYLVIGTGKKITLECSQTMGHDKMYWYQQDPGMELHLIHYSYGVNSTEKGDLSSESTVSRIRTEHFPLTLESARPSHTSQYLCASTGTGAGQLGEAFFGQGTRLTVV.

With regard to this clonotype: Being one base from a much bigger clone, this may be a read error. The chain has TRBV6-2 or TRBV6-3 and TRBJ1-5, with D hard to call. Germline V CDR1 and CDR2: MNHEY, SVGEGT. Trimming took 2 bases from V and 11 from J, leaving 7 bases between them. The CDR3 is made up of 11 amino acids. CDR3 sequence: CASSYGDSQHF. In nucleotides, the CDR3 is TGTGCCAGCAGTTACGGGGATTCCCAGCATTTT.

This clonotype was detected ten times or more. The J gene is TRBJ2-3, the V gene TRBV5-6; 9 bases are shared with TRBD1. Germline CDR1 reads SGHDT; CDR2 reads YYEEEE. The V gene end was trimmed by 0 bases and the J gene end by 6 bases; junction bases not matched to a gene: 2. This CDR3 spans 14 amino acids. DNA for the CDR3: TGTGCCAGCAGCTTGGGGACAGGGGCCGATACGCAGTATTTT. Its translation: CASSLGTGADTQYF. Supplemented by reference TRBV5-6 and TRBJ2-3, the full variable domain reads DAGVTQSPTHLIKTRGQQVTLRCSPKSGHDTVSWYQQALGQGPQFIFQYYEEEERQRGNFPDRFSGHQFPNYSSELNVNALLLGDSALYLCASSLGTGADTQYFGPGTRLTVL.

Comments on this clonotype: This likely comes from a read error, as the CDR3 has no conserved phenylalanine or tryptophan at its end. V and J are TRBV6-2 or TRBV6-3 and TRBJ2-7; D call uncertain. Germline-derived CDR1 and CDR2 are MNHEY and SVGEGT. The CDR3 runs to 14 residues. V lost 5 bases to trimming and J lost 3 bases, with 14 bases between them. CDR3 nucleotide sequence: TGTGCCAGCAGTCCACCCCCCTCACTCTACGAGCAGTACATC. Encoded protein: CASSPPPSLYEQYI.

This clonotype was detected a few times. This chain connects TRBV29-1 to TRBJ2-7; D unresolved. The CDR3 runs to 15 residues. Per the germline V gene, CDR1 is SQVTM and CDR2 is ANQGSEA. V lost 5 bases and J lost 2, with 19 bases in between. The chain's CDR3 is CSVCLLKMGTYEQYF. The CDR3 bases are TGCAGCGTTTGTCTCCTCAAGATGGGCACCTACGAGCAGTACTTC.

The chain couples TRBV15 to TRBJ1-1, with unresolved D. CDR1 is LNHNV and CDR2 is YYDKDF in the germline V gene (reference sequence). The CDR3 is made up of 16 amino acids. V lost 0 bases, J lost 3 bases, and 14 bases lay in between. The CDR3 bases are TGTGCCACCAGCAGAGACTTGACCGGTTCGCACACTGAAGCTTTCTTT. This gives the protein CATSRDLTGSHTEAFF.